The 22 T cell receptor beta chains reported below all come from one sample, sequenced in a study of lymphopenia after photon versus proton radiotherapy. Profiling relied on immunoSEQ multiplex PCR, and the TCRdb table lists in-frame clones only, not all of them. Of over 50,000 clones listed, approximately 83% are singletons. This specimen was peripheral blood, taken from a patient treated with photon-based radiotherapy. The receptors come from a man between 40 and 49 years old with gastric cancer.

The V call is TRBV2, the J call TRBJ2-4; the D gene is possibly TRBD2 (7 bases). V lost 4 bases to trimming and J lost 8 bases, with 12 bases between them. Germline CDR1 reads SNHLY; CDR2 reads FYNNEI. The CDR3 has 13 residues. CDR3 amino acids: CASSVGGGDIQYF. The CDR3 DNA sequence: TGTGCCAGCAGTGTCGGCGGGGGCGACATTCAGTACTTC. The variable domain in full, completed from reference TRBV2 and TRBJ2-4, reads EPEVTQTPSHQVTQMGQEVILRCVPISNHLYFYWYRQILGQKVEFLVSFYNNEISEKSEIFDDQFSVERPDGSNFTLKIRSTKLEDSAMYFCASSVGGGDIQYFGAGTRLSVL.

CDR3 sequence (DNA): TGTGCCAGCAGTGTCGGAGGACAGGGCACAGATACGCAGTATTTT. This gives the protein CASSVGGQGTDTQYF. The genes are TRBV6-4 and TRBJ2-3, with 7 nucleotides matching TRBD1. Losses at the gene ends were 4 bases for V and 1 base for J; bases not matched to a gene: 5. From germline, CDR1 is MRHNA and CDR2 SNTAGT. CDR3 length equals 15 residues.

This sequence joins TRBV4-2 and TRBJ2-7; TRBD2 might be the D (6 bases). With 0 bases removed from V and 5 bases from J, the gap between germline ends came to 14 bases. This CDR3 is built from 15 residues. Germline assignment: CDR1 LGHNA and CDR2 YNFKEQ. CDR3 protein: CASSQDRGGSDEQYF. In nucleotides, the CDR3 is TGTGCCAGCAGCCAAGATCGAGGAGGGAGTGACGAGCAGTACTTC.

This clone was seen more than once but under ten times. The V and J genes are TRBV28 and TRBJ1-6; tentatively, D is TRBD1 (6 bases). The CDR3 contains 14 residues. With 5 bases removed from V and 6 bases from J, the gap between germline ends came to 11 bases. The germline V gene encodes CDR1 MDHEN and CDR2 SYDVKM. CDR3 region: CASSPPDSNSPLHF. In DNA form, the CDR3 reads TGTGCCAGCAGTCCTCCGGACAGTAATTCACCCCTCCACTTT.

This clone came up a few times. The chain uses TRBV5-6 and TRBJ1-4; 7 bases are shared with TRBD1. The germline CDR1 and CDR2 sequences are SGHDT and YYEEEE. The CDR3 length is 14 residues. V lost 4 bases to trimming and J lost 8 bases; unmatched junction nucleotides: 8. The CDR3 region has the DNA TGTGCCAGCAGCCAACGACAGGGTTTGGAAAAACTGTTTTTT. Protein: CASSQRQGLEKLFF.

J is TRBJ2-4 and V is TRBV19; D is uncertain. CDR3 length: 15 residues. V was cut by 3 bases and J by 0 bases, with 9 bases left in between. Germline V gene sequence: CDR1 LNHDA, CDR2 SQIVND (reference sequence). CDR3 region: CASSMAGLAKNIQYF. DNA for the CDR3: TGTGCCAGTAGTATGGCTGGGCTAGCCAAAAACATTCAGTACTTC.

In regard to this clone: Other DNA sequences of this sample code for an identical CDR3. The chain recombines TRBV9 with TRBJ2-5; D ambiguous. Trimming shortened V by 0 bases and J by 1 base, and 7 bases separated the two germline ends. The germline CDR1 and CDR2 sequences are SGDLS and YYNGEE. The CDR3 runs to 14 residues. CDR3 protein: CASSVEPSQETQYF. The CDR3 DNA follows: TGTGCCAGCAGCGTAGAACCCTCCCAAGAGACCCAGTACTTC.

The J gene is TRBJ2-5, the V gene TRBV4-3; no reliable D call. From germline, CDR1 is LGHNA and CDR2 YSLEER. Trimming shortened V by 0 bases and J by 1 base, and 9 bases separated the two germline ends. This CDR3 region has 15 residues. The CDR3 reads CASSQDLVSQETQYF. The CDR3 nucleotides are TGCGCCAGCAGCCAAGATCTGGTCAGCCAAGAGACCCAGTACTTC.

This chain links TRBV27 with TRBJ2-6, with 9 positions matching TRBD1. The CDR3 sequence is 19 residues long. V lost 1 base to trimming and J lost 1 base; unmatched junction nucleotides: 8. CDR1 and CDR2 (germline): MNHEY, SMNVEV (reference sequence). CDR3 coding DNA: TGTGCCAGCAGTTTATATAAACAGGGGGCTTCTTCTGGGGCCAACGTCCTGACTTTC. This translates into CASSLYKQGASSGANVLTF.

The chain's CDR3 is CASSLEGGLTEAFF. CDR3 sequence (DNA): TGTGCCAGCAGCTTAGAGGGGGGGCTCACTGAAGCTTTCTTT. The chain recombines TRBV11-1 with TRBJ1-1; TRBD1 is a possible D gene (6 bases). The CDR3 is 14 residues long. V gave up 1 base and J gave up 4 bases, with 10 bases separating them. Per the germline V gene, CDR1 is SGHAT and CDR2 is FQDESV (reference sequence).

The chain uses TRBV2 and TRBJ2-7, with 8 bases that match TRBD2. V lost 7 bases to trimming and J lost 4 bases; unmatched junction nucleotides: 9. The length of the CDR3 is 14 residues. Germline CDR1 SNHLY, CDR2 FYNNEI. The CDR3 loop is CASTAAGRGYEQYF. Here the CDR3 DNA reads TGTGCCAGCACCGCGGCCGGGAGGGGATACGAGCAGTACTTC.

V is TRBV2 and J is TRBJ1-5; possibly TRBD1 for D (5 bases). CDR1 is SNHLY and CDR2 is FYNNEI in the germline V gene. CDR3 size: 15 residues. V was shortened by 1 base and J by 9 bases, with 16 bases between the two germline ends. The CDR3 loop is CASSEVGARTAPQHF. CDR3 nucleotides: TGTGCCAGCAGTGAAGTTGGGGCACGAACGGCGCCCCAGCATTTT.

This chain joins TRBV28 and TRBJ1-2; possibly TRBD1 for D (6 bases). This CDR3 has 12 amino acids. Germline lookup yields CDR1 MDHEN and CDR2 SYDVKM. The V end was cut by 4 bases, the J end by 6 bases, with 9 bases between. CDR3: CASSSPGDGYTF. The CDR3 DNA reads TGTGCCAGCAGTTCACCAGGGGATGGCTACACCTTC.

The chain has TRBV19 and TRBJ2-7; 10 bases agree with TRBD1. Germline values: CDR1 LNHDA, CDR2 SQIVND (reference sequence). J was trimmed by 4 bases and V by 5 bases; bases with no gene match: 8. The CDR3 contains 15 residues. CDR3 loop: CASSVTGTGAYEQYF. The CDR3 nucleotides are TGTGCCAGTAGTGTAACCGGGACAGGGGCGTACGAGCAGTACTTC.

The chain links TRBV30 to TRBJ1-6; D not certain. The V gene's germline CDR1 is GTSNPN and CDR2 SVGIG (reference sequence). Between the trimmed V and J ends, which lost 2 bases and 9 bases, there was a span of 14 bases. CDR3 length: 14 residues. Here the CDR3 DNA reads TGTGCCTGGAGTCACGGGCAAGATGGTTCACCCCTCCACTTT. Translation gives CAWSHGQDGSPLHF.

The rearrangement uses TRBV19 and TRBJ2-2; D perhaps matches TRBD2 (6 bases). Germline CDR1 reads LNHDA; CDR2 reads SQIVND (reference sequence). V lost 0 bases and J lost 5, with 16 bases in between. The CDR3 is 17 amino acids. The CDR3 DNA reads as TGTGCCAGTAGTATAGATATTGGCCCCGGGAGTACCGGGGAGCTGTTTTTT. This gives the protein CASSIDIGPGSTGELFF.

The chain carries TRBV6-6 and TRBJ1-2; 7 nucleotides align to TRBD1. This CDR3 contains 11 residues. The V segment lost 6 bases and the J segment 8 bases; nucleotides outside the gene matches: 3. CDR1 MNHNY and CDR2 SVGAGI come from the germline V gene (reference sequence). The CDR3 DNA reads TGTGCCAGCAGACGACAGGGAGGCTACACCTTC. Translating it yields CASRRQGGYTF.

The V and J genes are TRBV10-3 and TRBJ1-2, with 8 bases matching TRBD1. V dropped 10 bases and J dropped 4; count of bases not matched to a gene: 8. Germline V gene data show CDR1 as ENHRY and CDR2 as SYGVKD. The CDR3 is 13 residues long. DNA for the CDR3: TGTGCCACCACATTGGACAGGGTCTATGGCTACACCTTC. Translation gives CATTLDRVYGYTF.

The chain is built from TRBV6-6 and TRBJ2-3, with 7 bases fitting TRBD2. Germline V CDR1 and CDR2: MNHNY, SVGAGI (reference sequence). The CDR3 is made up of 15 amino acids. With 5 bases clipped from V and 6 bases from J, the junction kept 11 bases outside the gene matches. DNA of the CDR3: TGTGCCAGCAGTCCCGGGGCAGAGGGAGGGGATACGCAGTATTTT. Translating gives CASSPGAEGGDTQYF.

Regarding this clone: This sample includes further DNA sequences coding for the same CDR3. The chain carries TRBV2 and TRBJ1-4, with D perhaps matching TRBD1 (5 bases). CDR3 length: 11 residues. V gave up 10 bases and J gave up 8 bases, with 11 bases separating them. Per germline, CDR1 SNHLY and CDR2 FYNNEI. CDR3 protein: CATQGEEKLFF. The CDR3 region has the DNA TGTGCCACGCAAGGGGAGGAAAAACTGTTTTTT.

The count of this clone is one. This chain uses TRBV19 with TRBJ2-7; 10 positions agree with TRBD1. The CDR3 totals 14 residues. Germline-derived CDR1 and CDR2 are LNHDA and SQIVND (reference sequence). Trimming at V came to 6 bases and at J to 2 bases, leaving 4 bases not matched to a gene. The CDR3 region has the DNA TGTGCCAGTAGGGGACAGGGGAAAACCTACGAGCAGTACTTC. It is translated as CASRGQGKTYEQYF. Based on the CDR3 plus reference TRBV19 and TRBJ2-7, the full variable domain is DGGITQSPKYLFRKEGQNVTLSCEQNLNHDAMYWYRQDPGQGLRLIYYSQIVNDFQKGDIAEGYSVSREKKESFPLTVTSAQKNPTAFYLCASRGQGKTYEQYFGPGTRLTVT.

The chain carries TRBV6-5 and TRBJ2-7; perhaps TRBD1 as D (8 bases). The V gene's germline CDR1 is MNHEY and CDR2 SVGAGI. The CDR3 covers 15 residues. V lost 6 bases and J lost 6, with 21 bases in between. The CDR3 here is CASSRAGQDLSEQYF. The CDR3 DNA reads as TGTGCCAGCAGCAGAGCGGGACAGGATTTATCCGAGCAGTACTTC.